Presented here are 21 T cell receptor beta chains from one specimen sequenced in a study of OX40 agonist ivuxolimab in advanced cancers. Method: immunoSEQ multiplex PCR; TCRdb's copy keeps in-frame clones and lacks some. Here the sample spans roughly 76,000 clones, around 90% being singletons. The source material was CD4+ or CD8+ T cells sorted from blood, sampled in a trial of the OX40 agonist ivuxolimab. These receptors all come from an adult with an advanced solid tumor such as melanoma, head and neck, liver or kidney cancer.

The chain links TRBV28 to TRBJ2-3; 7 bases are a match to TRBD1. Losses at the gene ends were 6 bases for V and 9 bases for J; bases not matched to a gene: 6. Germline V gene lookup returns CDR1 MDHEN and CDR2 SYDVKM. The CDR3 spans 12 residues. The CDR3 protein is CASRDRVGTQYF. In DNA, the CDR3 is TGTGCCAGCAGAGACAGGGTAGGCACGCAGTATTTT.

This clone has only one observation. The genes are TRBV9 and TRBJ2-1, with 10 bases identical to TRBD1. Trimming took 0 bases from V and 7 from J; bases not matched to a gene: 4. The CDR3 totals 15 residues. Germline loops: CDR1 SGDLS, CDR2 YYNGEE. CDR3 in DNA: TGTGCCAGCAGCGTAGATCCGGGACAGGGGAATGAGCAGTTCTTC. This gives the protein CASSVDPGQGNEQFF.

The rearrangement uses TRBV7-9 and TRBJ2-7; D is perhaps TRBD1 (6 bases). Germline V lookup: CDR1 SEHNR, CDR2 FQNEAQ (reference sequence). The CDR3 contains 14 residues. Between the trimmed V and J ends, which lost 5 bases and 0 bases, there was a span of 11 bases. The CDR3 region is CASSLTTGSYEQYF. CDR3 coding DNA: TGTGCCAGCAGCCTGACGACAGGCTCCTACGAGCAGTACTTC.

V gene TRBV18 combines with J gene TRBJ2-3; D is unclear. The germline V and J ends were trimmed by 6 bases and 3 bases, with 10 bases remaining between them. The CDR3 spans 13 residues. Germline CDR1 is KGHSH and CDR2 is LQKENI. CDR3 sequence (DNA): TGTGCCAGCTCTCCGATCCAGACAGATACGCAGTATTTT. Protein product: CASSPIQTDTQYF. Complete variable domain (other parts from reference TRBV18 and TRBJ2-3): NAGVMQNPRHLVRRRGQEARLRCSPMKGHSHVYWYRQLPEEGLKFMVYLQKENIIDESGMPKERFSAEFPKEGPSILRIQQVVRGDSAAYFCASSPIQTDTQYFGPGTRLTVL.

The CDR3 is CAWRLAGGAGELFF. The CDR3 DNA sequence: TGTGCCTGGAGACTAGCGGGAGGCGCCGGGGAGCTGTTTTTT. This rearrangement joins TRBV30 to TRBJ2-2; 12 bases line up with TRBD2. The CDR3 is made up of 14 amino acids. Looked up from germline, CDR1 is GTSNPN and CDR2 is SVGIG (reference sequence). V lost 3 bases, J lost 6 bases, and 2 bases stayed unmatched. Filled out from reference TRBV30 and TRBJ2-2, the complete variable domain reads SQTIHQWPATLVQPVGSPLSLECTVEGTSNPNLYWYRQAAGRGLQLLFYSVGIGQISSEVPQNLSASRPQDRQFILSSKKLLLSDSGFYLCAWRLAGGAGELFFGEGSRLTVL.

V is TRBV19 and J is TRBJ2-5; D call uncertain. Germline CDR1 is LNHDA and CDR2 is SQIVND (reference sequence). The CDR3 has 13 amino acids. V lost 5 bases to trimming and J lost 4 bases, with 11 bases between them. CDR3 in amino acids: CASSLLLRETQYF. CDR3 coding DNA: TGTGCCAGTAGTCTACTCCTTCGAGAGACCCAGTACTTC.

This clone was counted once. The V and J genes are TRBV2 and TRBJ2-7; D is unclear. The V gene lost 7 bases and the J gene lost 1 base, with 11 bases spanning the gap. The CDR3 consists of 13 residues. Germline values: CDR1 SNHLY, CDR2 FYNNEI. The CDR3 protein is CASNAGQSYEQYF. The CDR3 DNA follows: TGTGCCAGCAATGCCGGTCAGTCCTACGAGCAGTACTTC.

This clone was seen a single time. This chain connects TRBV10-1 to TRBJ2-7, with a tentative D call TRBD1 (5 bases). The CDR3 loop spans 12 amino acids. Trimming removed 6 bases from V and 6 bases from J, with 12 bases in between. CDR1 is WNHNN, CDR2 SYGVQD, per germline (reference sequence). CDR3 loop: CASSDRMTEQYF. DNA of the CDR3: TGCGCCAGCAGCGACAGAATGACCGAGCAGTACTTC.

The J gene is TRBJ2-7, the V gene TRBV7-8; possible D gene TRBD1, 6 bases. V was trimmed by 5 bases and J by 6 bases, leaving 14 bases between them. The CDR3 runs 13 residues. CDR1 and CDR2 (germline): SGHVS, FQNEAQ. In DNA, the CDR3 is TGTGCCAGCAGCCAACAGGGTGTTGGCGAGCAGTACTTC. As protein: CASSQQGVGEQYF.

The chain's CDR3 is CASSLWTGDEAFF. The CDR3 nucleotides read TGCGCCAGCAGCTTATGGACAGGGGATGAAGCTTTCTTT. The rearrangement joins TRBV5-1 to TRBJ1-1, with 9 bases lining up with TRBD1. Germline V gives CDR1 SGHRS, CDR2 YFSETQ. The CDR3 sequence is 13 residues long. Trimming took 2 bases from V and 7 from J; bases not matched to a gene: 3.

This clone showed up just a few times. This chain uses TRBV11-3 with TRBJ2-5, with D hard to call. The germline V gene has CDR1 SGHNT and CDR2 YENEEA. CDR3 length: 12 residues. V was pared by 8 bases and J by 0 bases, with 7 bases between. In DNA form, the CDR3 reads TGTGCCAGCGGTACCAACCAAGAGACCCAGTACTTC. This sequence encodes CASGTNQETQYF.

V gene TRBV19 combines with J gene TRBJ1-4; 7 bases agree with TRBD1. Trimming removed 6 bases from V and 3 bases from J; junction bases left unmatched: 10. Germline lookup yields CDR1 LNHDA and CDR2 SQIVND (reference sequence). This CDR3 is 16 amino acids long. CDR3 coding DNA: TGTGCCAGTAGGGAGGCAGGGGGTCCGTCTAATGAAAAACTGTTTTTT. It yields the protein CASREAGGPSNEKLFF.

The chain combines TRBV9 with TRBJ2-2; 14 bases align to TRBD2. The CDR3 sequence is 17 residues long. The trim removed 7 bases at V and 0 bases at J, leaving 5 bases unmatched. Germline V CDR1 and CDR2: SGDLS, YYNGEE. The DNA of the CDR3 is TGTGCCAGCTCTAGGACTAGCGGGAGGACGAACACCGGGGAGCTGTTTTTT. Amino acids: CASSRTSGRTNTGELFF.

J is TRBJ1-2 and V is TRBV25-1, with D tentatively TRBD1 (6 bases). The CDR3 has 12 amino acids. Germline loops: CDR1 MGHDK, CDR2 SYGVNS. The germline V and J ends were trimmed by 6 bases and 2 bases, with 7 bases remaining between them. Written as DNA, the CDR3 is TGTGCCAGCAGAGACAGGAACTATGGCTACACCTTC. This encodes CASRDRNYGYTF.

The rearrangement uses TRBV6-5 and TRBJ2-5; 8 nucleotides line up with TRBD1. The CDR3 consists of 14 residues. Per germline, CDR1 MNHEY and CDR2 SVGAGI. V lost 6 bases, J lost 7 bases, and 10 bases stayed unmatched. DNA for the CDR3: TGTGCCAGCAGGTCACCAGGGGGCTCGTGGACCCAGTACTTC. This gives the protein CASRSPGGSWTQYF.

V gene TRBV5-6 combines with J gene TRBJ2-5; no reliable D call. V was pared by 4 bases and J by 7 bases, with 14 bases between. Per germline, CDR1 SGHDT and CDR2 YYEEEE. The CDR3 is made up of 13 amino acids. The CDR3 is CASSVLTPGTQYF. The CDR3 DNA reads TGTGCCAGCAGCGTATTGACACCTGGGACCCAGTACTTC.

The chain combines TRBV30 with TRBJ1-1; 9 bases align to TRBD1. Germline values: CDR1 GTSNPN, CDR2 SVGIG (reference sequence). CDR3 size: 19 residues. V was pared by 6 bases and J by 4 bases, with 24 bases of the junction left unmatched. CDR3 region: CACLPGQGPNWGGGTEAFF. CDR3 nucleotide sequence: TGTGCCTGCCTCCCGGGACAGGGACCTAACTGGGGAGGGGGCACTGAAGCTTTCTTT.

This clone has only one observation. This chain joins TRBV30 and TRBJ2-1; 9 bases are shared with TRBD1. CDR1 and CDR2 from the germline V gene are GTSNPN and SVGIG (reference sequence). V lost 5 bases, J lost 4 bases, and 3 bases stayed unmatched. CDR3 length: 13 amino acids. CDR3 in amino acids: CAWGQGTYNEQFF. CDR3 in DNA: TGTGCCTGGGGACAGGGGACTTACAATGAGCAGTTCTTC.

V usage is TRBV6-5 and J usage is TRBJ1-1; D not certain. This CDR3 comprises 15 residues. CDR1 is MNHEY, CDR2 SVGAGI, per germline. V was clipped by 2 bases and J by 1 base, with 11 bases between them. The CDR3 DNA reads as TGTGCCAGCAGTTACGTGCCGGCAGGGAACACTGAAGCTTTCTTT. Translation: CASSYVPAGNTEAFF.

The chain couples TRBV28 to TRBJ2-7; TRBD1 might be the D (6 bases). The V gene lost 6 bases and the J gene lost 2 bases, with 14 bases spanning the gap. This CDR3 region has 14 residues. Germline CDR1 MDHEN, CDR2 SYDVKM. The CDR3 spells CASRLGTGTYEQYF. As DNA, the CDR3 is TGTGCCAGCAGGTTAGGAACAGGGACCTACGAGCAGTACTTC.

This clone was counted a single time. The chain has TRBV18 and TRBJ1-4; D gene uncertain. Germline V lookup: CDR1 KGHSH, CDR2 LQKENI. The V and J ends lost 7 bases and 5 bases respectively, with 5 bases between them. The CDR3 length is 11 residues. CDR3 residues: CASFGNEKLFF. CDR3 nucleotides: TGTGCCAGCTTCGGCAATGAAAAACTGTTTTTT.